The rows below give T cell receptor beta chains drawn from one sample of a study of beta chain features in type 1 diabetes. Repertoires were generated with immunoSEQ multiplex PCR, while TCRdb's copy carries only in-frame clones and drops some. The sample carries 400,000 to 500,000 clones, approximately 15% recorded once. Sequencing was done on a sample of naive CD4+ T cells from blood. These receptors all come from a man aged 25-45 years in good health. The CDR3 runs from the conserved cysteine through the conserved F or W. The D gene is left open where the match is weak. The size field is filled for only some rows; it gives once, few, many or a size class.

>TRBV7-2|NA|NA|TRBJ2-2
TGTGCCAGCAGACCAGACAGGAACACCGGGGAGCTGTTTTTT
CASRPDRNTGELFF
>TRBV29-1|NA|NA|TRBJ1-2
TGCAGCGTTGAAGGAGGAGGGCCGTCCGAGATGGGTGGCTACACCTTC
CSVEGGGPSEMGGYTF
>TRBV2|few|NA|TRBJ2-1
TGTGCCAGCAGTGGACCGAGTGGACCGAACAATGAGCAGTTCTTC
CASSGPSGPNNEQFF
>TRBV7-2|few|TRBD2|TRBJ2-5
TGTGCCAGCAGCTTCGGACTAGCGGGGGGTTCAAAGACCCAGTACTTC
CASSFGLAGGSKTQYF
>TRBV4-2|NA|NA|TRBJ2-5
TGTGCCAGCAGCCCTTTCGTCGGGACCCGATCGGGAGAGACCCAGTACTTC
CASSPFVGTRSGETQYF
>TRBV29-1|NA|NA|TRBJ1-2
TGCAGCGTTGAAGACCGGGGGAAATCGAACTATGGCTACACCTTC
CSVEDRGKSNYGYTF
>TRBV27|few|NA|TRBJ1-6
TGTGCCAGCCTCAGGGTGAGGGGTTATAATTCACCCCTCCACTTT
CASLRVRGYNSPLHF
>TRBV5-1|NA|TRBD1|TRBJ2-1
TGCGCCAGCAGCCTAACAGGGGAAGGGTACAATGAGCAGTTCTTC
CASSLTGEGYNEQFF
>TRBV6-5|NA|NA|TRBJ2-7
TGTGCCAGCATACAACGGCAGGGGCGCTACCATGAGTACTTC
CASIQRQGRYHEYF
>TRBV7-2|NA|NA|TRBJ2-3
TGTGCCAGCAGAAGGGTGACAGATACGCAGTATTTT
CASRRVTDTQYF
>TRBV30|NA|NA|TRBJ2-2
TGTGCCTGGAGCAGTCAACTGAGCACCGGGGAGCTGTTTTTT
CAWSSQLSTGELFF
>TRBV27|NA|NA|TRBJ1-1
TGTGCCAGCAGTCCTCATTGGGGGTTGGAAGCTTTCTTT
CASSPHWGLEAFF
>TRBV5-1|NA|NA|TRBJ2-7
TGCGCCAGCAGCTTGCGGGGGACCTACGAGCAGTACTTC
CASSLRGTYEQYF
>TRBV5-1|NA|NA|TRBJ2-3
TGCGCCAGCAGCTTGGATGGTTCAGATACGCAGTATTTT
CASSLDGSDTQYF
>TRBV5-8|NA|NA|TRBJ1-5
TGTGCCAGCAGCTTGAGACCTGATCAGCCCCAGCATTTT
CASSLRPDQPQHF
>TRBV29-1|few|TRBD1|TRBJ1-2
TGCAGCGTGAGCGACAGGGGTTTTACAAGCTACACCTTC
CSVSDRGFTSYTF
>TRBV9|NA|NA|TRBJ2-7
TGTGCCAGCAGTATTACGGGGACACCCACCTACGAGCAGTACTTC
CASSITGTPTYEQYF
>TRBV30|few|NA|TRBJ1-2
TGTGCCCACTTACGGGGACAAGCCTCTGGCTACACCTTC
CAHLRGQASGYTF
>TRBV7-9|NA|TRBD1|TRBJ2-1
TGTGCCAGCAGTAGAGACAGGGGGCGTTTCTACAATGAGCAGTTCTTC
CASSRDRGRFYNEQFF
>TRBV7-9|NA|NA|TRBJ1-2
TGTGCCAGCAGCTCACTGAGGGCCAAGAACTATGGCTACACCTTC
CASSSLRAKNYGYTF
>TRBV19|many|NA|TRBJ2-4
TGTGCCAGTTCCACGGGGGACATTCAGTACTTC
CASSTGDIQYF
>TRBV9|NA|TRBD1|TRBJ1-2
TGTGCCAGCAGTTCCGAACAGGGGTCGGCCAGCCCATGGGGCTACACCTTC
CASSSEQGSASPWGYTF
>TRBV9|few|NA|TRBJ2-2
TGTGCCAGCCGCTTAGAGCCGGCTAACACCGGGGAGCTGTTTTTT
CASRLEPANTGELFF
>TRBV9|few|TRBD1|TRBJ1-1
TGTGCCAGCAGCGTAGCGGTTGGGACAGGGGGCACTGAAGCTTTCTTT
CASSVAVGTGGTEAFF
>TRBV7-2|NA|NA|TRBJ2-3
TGTGCCAGCAGCTTAGGCGGCAGTAAGGATACGCAGTATTTT
CASSLGGSKDTQYF
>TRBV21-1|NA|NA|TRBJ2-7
TGTGCCAGCAGCAAACGGGTGTCCAACTACGAGCAGTACTTC
CASSKRVSNYEQYF
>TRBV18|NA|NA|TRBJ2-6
TGTGCCAGCTCACCAGGGATCGGGGCCAACGTCCTGACTTTC
CASSPGIGANVLTF
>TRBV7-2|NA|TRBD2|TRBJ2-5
TGTGCCAGCAGCACCAGCGGGAGGGCCTGGGGAGAGACCCAGTACTTC
CASSTSGRAWGETQYF
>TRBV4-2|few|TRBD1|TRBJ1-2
TGTGCCAGCAGCCAAGTGGACAGGGCCTCTAACTATGGCTACACCTTC
CASSQVDRASNYGYTF
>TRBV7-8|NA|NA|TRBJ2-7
TGTGCCAGCAGCTTAATGCTTCTCGAGCAGTACTTC
CASSLMLLEQYF
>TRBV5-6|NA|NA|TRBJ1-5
TGTGCCAGCAGCTCCGGCAATCAGCCCCAGCATTTT
CASSSGNQPQHF
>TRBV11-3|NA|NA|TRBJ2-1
TGTGCCAGCAGCTACGCCGGCGGGACGTACAATGAGCAGTTCTTC
CASSYAGGTYNEQFF
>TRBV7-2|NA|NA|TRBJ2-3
TGTGCCAGCAGCTTCAAACGGGGGCCGGGAGATACGCAGTATTTT
CASSFKRGPGDTQYF
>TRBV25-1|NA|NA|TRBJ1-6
TGTGCCAGCAGTCAGCGCCGGGATTCACCCCTCCACTTT
CASSQRRDSPLHF
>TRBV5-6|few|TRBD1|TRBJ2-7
TGTGCCAGCAGACGGCAGGGGGCATATACCTACGAGCAGTACTTC
CASRRQGAYTYEQYF
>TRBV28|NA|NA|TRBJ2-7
TGTGCCAGCAGTAGGACGGACCTGGTCTCCTACGAGCAGTACTTC
CASSRTDLVSYEQYF
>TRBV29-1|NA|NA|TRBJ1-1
TGCAGCGCTGCGGGGAGTCCCGTGGGGTACACTGAAGCTTTCTTT
CSAAGSPVGYTEAFF
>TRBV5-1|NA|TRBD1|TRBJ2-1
TGCGCCAGCAGCTTAGGGACAGGTTTCAATGAGCAGTTCTTC
CASSLGTGFNEQFF
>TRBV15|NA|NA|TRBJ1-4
TGTGCCACCAGCAGAGATCGCGGGCTGATGATTAATGAAAAACTGTTTTTT
CATSRDRGLMINEKLFF
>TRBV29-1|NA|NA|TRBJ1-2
TGCAGCGTTGCGGTTGGGGGGTATGGCTACACCTTC
CSVAVGGYGYTF
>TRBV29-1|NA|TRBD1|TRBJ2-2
TGCAGCGTACGGGGACAGGGCAACACCGGGGAGCTGTTTTTT
CSVRGQGNTGELFF
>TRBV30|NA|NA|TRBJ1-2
TGTGCCTGGAGTGTAACGAGGACCGGCTATGGCTACACCTTC
CAWSVTRTGYGYTF
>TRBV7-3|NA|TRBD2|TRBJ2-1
TGTGCCAGCAGCTTATCCCCCGGGGGGAATGAGCAGTTCTTC
CASSLSPGGNEQFF
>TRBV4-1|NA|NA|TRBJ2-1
TGCGCCAGCAGCCAAGATCTCTTCCTTGAGCAGTTCTTC
CASSQDLFLEQFF
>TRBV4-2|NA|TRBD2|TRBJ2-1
TGTGCCAGCAGCCAAGATGGGGCTAGCGGGAGGTACAATGAGCAGTTCTTC
CASSQDGASGRYNEQFF
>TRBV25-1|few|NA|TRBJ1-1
TGTGCCAGCCGGGGGGACACTGAAGCTTTCTTT
CASRGDTEAFF